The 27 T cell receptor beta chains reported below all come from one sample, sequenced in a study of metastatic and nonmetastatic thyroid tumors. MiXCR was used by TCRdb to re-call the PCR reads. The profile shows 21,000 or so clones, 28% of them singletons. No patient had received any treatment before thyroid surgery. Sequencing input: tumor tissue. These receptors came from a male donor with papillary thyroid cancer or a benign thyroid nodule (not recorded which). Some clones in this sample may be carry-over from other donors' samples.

The CDR3 DNA reads TGCAGTGCTAGAGATGGAATGGGCAGGGAGGAGACCCAGTACTTC. Encoded protein: CSARDGMGREETQYF. The rearrangement uses TRBV20-1 and TRBJ2-5; D is possibly TRBD1 or TRBD2 (5 bases each). The length of the CDR3 is 15 residues. Germline CDR1 and CDR2: DFQATT and SNEGSKA (reference sequence). The ends were cut back, 0 bases at V and 5 bases at J, with 16 bases in the middle.

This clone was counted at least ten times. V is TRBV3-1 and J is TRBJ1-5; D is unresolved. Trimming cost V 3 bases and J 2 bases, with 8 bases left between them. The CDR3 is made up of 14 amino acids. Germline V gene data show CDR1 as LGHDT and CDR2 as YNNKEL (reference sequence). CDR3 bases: TGTGCCAGCAGCCATTCAGGCGGCAATCAGCCCCAGCATTTT. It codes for CASSHSGGNQPQHF. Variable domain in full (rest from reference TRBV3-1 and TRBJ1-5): DTAVSQTPKYLVTQMGNDKSIKCEQNLGHDTMYWYKQDSKKFLKIMFSYNNKELIINETVPNRFSPKSPDKAHLNLHINSLELGDSAVYFCASSHSGGNQPQHFGDGTRLSIL.

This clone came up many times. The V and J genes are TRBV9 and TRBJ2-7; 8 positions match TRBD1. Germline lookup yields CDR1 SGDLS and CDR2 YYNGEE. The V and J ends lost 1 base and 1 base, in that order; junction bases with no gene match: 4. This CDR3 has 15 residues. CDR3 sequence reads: CASSVSGQGSYEQYF. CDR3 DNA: TGTGCCAGCAGCGTATCTGGACAGGGATCCTACGAGCAGTACTTC.

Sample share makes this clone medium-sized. This CDR3 is CASSPLGQANEKLFF. The CDR3 bases are TGTGCCAGCAGCCCCCTGGGACAGGCTAATGAAAAACTGTTTTTT. The V and J genes are TRBV11-2 and TRBJ1-4, with 8 bases aligning to TRBD1. The CDR3 runs to 15 residues. The junction had 5 bases not matched to a gene; V was cut back by 5 bases and J by 3 bases. CDR1 and CDR2 from the germline V gene are SGHAT and FQNNGV.

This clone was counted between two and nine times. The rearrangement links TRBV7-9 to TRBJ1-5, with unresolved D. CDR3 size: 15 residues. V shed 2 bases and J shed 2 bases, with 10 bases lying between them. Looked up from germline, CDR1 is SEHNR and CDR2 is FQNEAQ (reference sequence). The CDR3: CASSLTGSGNQPQHF. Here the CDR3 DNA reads TGTGCCAGCAGCTTAACCGGGAGCGGCAATCAGCCCCAGCATTTT.

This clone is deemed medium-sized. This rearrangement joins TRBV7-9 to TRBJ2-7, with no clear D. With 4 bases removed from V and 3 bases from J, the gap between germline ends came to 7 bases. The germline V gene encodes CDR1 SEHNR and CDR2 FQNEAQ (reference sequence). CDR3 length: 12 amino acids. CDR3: CASSSALYEQYF. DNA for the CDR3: TGTGCCAGCAGCTCCGCGCTCTACGAGCAGTACTTC.

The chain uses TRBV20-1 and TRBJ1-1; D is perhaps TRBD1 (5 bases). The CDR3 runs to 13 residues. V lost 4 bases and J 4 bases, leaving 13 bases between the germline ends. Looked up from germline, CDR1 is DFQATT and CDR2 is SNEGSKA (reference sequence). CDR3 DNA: TGCAGTGCTACCCAGGGTGGAGGCACTGAAGCTTTCTTT. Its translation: CSATQGGGTEAFF.

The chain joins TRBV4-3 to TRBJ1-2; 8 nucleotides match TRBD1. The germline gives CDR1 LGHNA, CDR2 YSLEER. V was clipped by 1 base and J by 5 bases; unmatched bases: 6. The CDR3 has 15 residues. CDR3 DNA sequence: TGCGCCAGCAGCCAAGGGACAGGGACTACATATGGCTACACCTTC. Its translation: CASSQGTGTTYGYTF.

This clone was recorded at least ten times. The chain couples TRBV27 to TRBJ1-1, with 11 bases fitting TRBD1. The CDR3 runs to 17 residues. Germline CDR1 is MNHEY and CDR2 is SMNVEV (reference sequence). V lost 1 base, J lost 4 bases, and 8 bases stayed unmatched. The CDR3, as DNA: TGTGCCAGCAGTTTATACCCGCCCGGGACAGGGGGCACTGAAGCTTTCTTT. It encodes CASSLYPPGTGGTEAFF.

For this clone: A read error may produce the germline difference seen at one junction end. CDR3 coding DNA: TGTGCCTGCAGCTTAGTTCCCAACGCCGGAGGGAGCGATACGCAGTATTTT. Its protein product is CACSLVPNAGGSDTQYF. The chain links TRBV7-6 to TRBJ2-3, with a weak D call TRBD2 (6 bases). From germline, CDR1 is SGHVS and CDR2 FNYEAQ. This CDR3 comprises 17 residues.

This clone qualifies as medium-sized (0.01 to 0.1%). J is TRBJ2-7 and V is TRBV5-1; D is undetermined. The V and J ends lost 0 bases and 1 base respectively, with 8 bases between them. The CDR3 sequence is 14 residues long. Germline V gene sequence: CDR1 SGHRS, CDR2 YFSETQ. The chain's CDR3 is CASSLGRSSYEQYF. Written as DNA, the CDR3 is TGCGCCAGCAGCTTGGGACGGAGTTCCTACGAGCAGTACTTC.

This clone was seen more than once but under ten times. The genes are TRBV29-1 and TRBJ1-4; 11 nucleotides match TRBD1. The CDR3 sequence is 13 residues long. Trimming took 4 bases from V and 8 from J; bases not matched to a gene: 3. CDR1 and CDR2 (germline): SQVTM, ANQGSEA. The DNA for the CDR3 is TGCAGCGTTGGGAGGGACAGGGGGGAAAAACTGTTTTTT. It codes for CSVGRDRGEKLFF. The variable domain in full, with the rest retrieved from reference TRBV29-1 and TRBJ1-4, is SAVISQKPSRDICQRGTSLTIQCQVDSQVTMMFWYRQQPGQSLTLIATANQGSEATYESGFVIDKFPISRPNLTFSTLTVSNMSPEDSSIYLCSVGRDRGEKLFFGSGTQLSVL.

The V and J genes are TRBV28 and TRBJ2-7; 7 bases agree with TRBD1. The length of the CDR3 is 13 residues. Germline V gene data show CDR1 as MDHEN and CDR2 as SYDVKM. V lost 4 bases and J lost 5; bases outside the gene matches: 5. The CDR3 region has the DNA TGTGCCAGCAGTTCAGGGGGTGGGAACGAGCAGTACTTC. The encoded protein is CASSSGGGNEQYF.

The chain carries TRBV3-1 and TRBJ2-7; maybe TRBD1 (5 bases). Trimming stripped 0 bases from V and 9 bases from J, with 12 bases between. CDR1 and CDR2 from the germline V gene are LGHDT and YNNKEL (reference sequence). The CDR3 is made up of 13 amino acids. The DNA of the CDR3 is TGTGCCAGCAGCCAAGATAGGGGTACGGCGCAGTACTTC. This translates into CASSQDRGTAQYF.

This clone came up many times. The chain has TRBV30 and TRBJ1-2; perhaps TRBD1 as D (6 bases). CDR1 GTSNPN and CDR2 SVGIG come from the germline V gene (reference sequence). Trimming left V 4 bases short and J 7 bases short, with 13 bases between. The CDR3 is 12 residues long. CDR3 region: CAWNWEGGGYTF. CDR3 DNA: TGTGCCTGGAATTGGGAAGGGGGTGGCTACACCTTC.

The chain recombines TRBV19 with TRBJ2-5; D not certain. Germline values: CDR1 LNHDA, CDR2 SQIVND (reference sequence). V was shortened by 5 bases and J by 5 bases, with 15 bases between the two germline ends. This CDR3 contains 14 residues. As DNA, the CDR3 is TGTGCCAGTAGTCCGGCCCTATACGCGGAGACCCAGTACTTC. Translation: CASSPALYAETQYF.

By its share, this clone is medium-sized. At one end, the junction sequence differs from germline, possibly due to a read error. In DNA form, the CDR3 reads TGTGCCAGCAGAGAAGAACCGGGACAGGACACTGAAGCTTTCTTT. Residues: CASREEPGQDTEAFF. V usage is TRBV2 and J usage is TRBJ1-1; TRBD1 matches at 8 bases. The CDR3 spans 15 residues. The germline CDR1 and CDR2 sequences are SNHLY and FYNNEI.

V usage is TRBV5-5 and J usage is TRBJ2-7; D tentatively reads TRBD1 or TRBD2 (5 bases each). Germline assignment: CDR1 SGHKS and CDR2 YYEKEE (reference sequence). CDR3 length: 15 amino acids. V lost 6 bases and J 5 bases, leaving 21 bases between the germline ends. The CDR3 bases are TGTGCCAGCAACCCTGGCTACTTGGGGGTGGACGAGCAGTACTTC. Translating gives CASNPGYLGVDEQYF.

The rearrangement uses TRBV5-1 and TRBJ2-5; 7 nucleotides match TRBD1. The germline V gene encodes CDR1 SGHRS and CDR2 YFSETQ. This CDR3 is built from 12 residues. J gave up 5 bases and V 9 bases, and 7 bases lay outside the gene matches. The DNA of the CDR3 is TGCGCCACCAGAGAGGGGGCGGAGACCCAGTACTTC. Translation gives CATREGAETQYF.

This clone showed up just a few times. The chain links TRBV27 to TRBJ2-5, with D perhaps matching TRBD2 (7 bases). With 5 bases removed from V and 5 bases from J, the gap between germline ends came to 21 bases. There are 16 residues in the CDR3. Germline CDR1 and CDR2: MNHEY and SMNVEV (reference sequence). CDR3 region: CASSKNGRGRLETQYF. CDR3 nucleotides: TGTGCCAGCAGTAAAAATGGGCGGGGGCGGTTGGAGACCCAGTACTTC.

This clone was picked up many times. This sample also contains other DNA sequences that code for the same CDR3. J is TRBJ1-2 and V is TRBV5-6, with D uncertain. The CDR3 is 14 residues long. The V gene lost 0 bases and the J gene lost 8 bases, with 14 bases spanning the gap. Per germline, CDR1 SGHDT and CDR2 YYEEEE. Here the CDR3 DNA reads TGTGCCAGCAGCTTGGGAGGATCACCGGGAGGCTACACCTTC. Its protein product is CASSLGGSPGGYTF.

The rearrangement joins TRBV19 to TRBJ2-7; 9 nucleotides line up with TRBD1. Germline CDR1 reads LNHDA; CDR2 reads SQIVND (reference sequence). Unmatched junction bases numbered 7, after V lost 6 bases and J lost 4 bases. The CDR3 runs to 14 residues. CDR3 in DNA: TGTGCCAGTAGCGTGGGACAGGGACCGTACGAGCAGTACTTC. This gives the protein CASSVGQGPYEQYF.

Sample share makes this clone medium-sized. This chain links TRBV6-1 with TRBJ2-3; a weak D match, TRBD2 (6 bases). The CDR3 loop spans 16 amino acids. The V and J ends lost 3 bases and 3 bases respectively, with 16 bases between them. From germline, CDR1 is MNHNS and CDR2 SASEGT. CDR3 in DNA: TGTGCCAGCAGTGACACAACTACGGACTATACAGATACGCAGTATTTT. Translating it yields CASSDTTTDYTDTQYF.

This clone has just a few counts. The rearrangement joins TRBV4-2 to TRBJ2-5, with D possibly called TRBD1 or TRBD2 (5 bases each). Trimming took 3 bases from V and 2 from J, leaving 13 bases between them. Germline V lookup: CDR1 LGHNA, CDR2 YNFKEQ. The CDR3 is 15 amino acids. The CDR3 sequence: CASSHTVEGQETQYF. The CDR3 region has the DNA TGTGCCAGCAGCCATACCGTTGAGGGGCAAGAGACCCAGTACTTC.

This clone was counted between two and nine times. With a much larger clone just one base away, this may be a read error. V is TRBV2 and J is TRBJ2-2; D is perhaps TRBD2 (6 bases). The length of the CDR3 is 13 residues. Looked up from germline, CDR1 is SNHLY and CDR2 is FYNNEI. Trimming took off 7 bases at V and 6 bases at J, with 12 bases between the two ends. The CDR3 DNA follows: TGTGCCAGCAAACGGGAGTGGGCCGGGGAGCTGTTTTTT. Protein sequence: CASKREWAGELFF.

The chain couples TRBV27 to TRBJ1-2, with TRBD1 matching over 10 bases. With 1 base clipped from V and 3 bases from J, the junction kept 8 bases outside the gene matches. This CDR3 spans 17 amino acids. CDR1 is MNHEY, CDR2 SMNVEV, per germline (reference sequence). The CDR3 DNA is TGTGCCAGCAGTTTATTTACTCCGGGGACAGGGGACTATGGCTACACCTTC. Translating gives CASSLFTPGTGDYGYTF.

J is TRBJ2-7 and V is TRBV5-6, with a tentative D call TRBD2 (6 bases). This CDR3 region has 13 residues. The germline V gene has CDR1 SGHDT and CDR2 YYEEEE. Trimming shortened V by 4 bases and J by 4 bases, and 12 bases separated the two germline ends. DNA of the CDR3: TGTGCCAGCAGCAAAGGAGGGAGGTACGAGCAGTACTTC. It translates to CASSKGGRYEQYF.